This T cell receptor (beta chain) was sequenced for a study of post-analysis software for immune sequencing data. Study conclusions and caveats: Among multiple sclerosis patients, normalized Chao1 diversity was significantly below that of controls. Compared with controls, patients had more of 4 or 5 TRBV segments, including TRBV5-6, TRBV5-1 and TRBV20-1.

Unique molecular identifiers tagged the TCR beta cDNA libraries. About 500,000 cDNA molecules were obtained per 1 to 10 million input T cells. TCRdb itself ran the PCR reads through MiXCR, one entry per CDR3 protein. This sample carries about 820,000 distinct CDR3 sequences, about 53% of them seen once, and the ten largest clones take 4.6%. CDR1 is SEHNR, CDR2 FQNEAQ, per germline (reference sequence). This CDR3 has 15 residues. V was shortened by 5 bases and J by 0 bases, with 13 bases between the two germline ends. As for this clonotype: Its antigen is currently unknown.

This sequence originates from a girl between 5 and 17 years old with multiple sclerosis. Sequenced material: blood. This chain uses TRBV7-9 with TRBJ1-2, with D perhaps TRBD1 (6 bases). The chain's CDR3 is CASSPRQEANYGYTF. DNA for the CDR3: TGTGCCAGCAGCCCCCGACAGGAAGCTAACTATGGCTACACCTTC.